Detailed here is one TCR beta chain. Its antigen remains unidentified. Libraries were prepared by immunoSEQ multiplex PCR; TCRdb keeps only in-frame clonotypes and omits some of them. The data show under 50,000 clones, with approximately 65% seen just once and about 5% held by the top ten. Germline-derived CDR1 and CDR2 are MNHNS and SASEGT. V was pared by 0 bases and J by 1 base, with 12 bases between. The CDR3 is 17 residues long. The sample comes from a study of vaccination effects on CD4 cells after COVID-19. Study-wide context: Sequencing in the ViraFEST assay came after antigen-specific CD4+ T cells had been expanded with viral peptide pools, which were used to stimulate PBMC. The researchers cultured some 2.1 million PBMC per well with about 10 IU/ml IL-2 and roughly 9.2 ug/ml peptides. Study outcomes and limitations: Few convalescent patients were included, and no early post-infection timepoints were sampled.

Culturing for roughly 9 days preceded CD4+ T cell isolation. None of these healthy vaccinees had been infected with SARS-CoV-2 before vaccination. Sequencing used CD4+ T cells from PBMCs cultured without peptide, obtained before COVID-19 vaccination. The chain uses TRBV6-1 and TRBJ2-2; D gene uncertain. This sequence originates from a human donor who received a COVID-19 vaccine. CDR3 sequence: CASSEAVKAVNTGELFF. DNA of the CDR3: TGTGCCAGCAGTGAAGCGGTGAAGGCGGTGAACACCGGGGAGCTGTTTTTT.